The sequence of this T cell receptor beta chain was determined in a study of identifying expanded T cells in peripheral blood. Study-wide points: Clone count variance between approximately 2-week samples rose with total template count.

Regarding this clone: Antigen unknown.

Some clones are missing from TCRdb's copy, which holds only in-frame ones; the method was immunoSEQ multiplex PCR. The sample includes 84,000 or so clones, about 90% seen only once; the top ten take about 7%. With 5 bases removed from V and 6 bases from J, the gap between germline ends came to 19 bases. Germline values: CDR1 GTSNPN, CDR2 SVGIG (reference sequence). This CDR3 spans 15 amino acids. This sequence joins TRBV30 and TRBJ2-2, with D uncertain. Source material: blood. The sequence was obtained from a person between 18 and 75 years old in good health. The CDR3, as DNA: TGTGCCTGGGCAGAGACATCGGTGGTGGCCGGGGAGCTGTTTTTT. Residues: CAWAETSVVAGELFF.